The clone carrying this T cell receptor (beta chain) has more than one count but fewer than ten. Its antigen is currently unknown. This specimen comes from a study of Ad26.COV2.S vaccination and SARS-CoV-2 variants. Findings and caveats of the study: Vaccine and placebo groups showed comparable non-spike TCR breadth.

The ends lost 4 bases at V and 2 bases at J; junction bases unmatched: 6. The CDR3 spans 15 residues. Germline CDR1 SGDLS, CDR2 YYNGEE. Treatment indicated: 15 to 20 received Ad26.COV2.S at low or high dose, single or two shots; 5 received placebo; per-sample allocation not given. Day 63 following the first vaccine or placebo injection was when the samples were taken. Clones were read by immunoSEQ multiplex PCR, and TCRdb kept only the in-frame ones, dropping some. The sample yields about 480,000 clones, roughly nine tenths seen once. The chain is built from TRBV9 and TRBJ2-7, with 10 nucleotides matching TRBD1. The TCR was taken from a person between 18 and 59 years old who received the Ad26.COV2.S COVID-19 vaccine or a placebo. Sequencing used peripheral blood, obtained in a trial of Ad26.COV2.S vaccine versus placebo. The CDR3 region has the DNA TGTGCCAGCAGCCCTGGGACAGGGGAAACCTACGAGCAGTACTTC. This codes for CASSPGTGETYEQYF.